The clone carrying this T cell receptor beta chain was detected ten times or more. CDR3 length: 13 amino acids. V was cut by 3 bases and J by 1 base, with 9 bases left in between. Per germline, CDR1 SQVTM and CDR2 ANQGSEA. This sample was taken from a study of early T cells in non-severe SARS-CoV-2 infection. The overall study: Unpaired chains resulted from sequencing bulk RNA of unsorted whole blood.

The TCR library protocol attached unique molecular identifiers to the individual cDNA molecules. TCRdb processed the 5' RACE reads anew with MiXCR; each CDR3 protein has one entry. The sample consists of fewer than 85,000 distinct CDR3 sequences, roughly 9.6% of them appearing once. The sequence was collected from an adult who was a healthcare worker with PCR-confirmed SARS-CoV-2 infection or an uninfected control (not recorded which). Sequencing was performed on whole blood. V is TRBV29-1 and J is TRBJ1-1, with no clear D. The CDR3 protein is CSVERRQNTEAFF. In DNA, the CDR3 is TGCAGCGTTGAGCGGCGGCAGAACACTGAAGCTTTCTTT.